Below are 2 T cell receptor beta chains sequenced from a single sample in a study of radiotherapy plus CTLA-4 blockade in lung cancer. TCRdb's table, derived via immunoSEQ multiplex PCR, lists solely in-frame clones and lacks some. The sample yields about 97,000 clones, around 74% seen once. This sample comprised peripheral blood, obtained from a patient treated with radiotherapy plus ipilimumab. These receptor sequences come from a human donor with non-small cell lung cancer who had a partial response to radiotherapy plus ipilimumab. Some clones in this sample may be carry-over from other donors' samples.

The V and J genes are TRBV6-6 and TRBJ1-2, with 11 nucleotides matching TRBD1. With V trimmed by 5 bases and J by 5 bases, 10 bases remained unmatched. The CDR3 has 16 amino acids. Germline-derived CDR1 and CDR2 are MNHNY and SVGAGI (reference sequence). The CDR3 loop reads CASSISGTGGGYGYTF. The CDR3 DNA reads as TGTGCCAGCAGTATCTCCGGGACAGGGGGAGGGTATGGCTACACCTTC.

The CDR3 nucleotides read TGTGCCAGCAGAGCGGGGGGGGGCTACGAGCAGTACTTC. Translating it yields CASRAGGGYEQYF. The V call is TRBV11-3, the J call TRBJ2-7; 10 nucleotides agree with TRBD2. Germline V gene data show CDR1 as SGHNT and CDR2 as YENEEA. This CDR3 region has 13 residues. With 6 bases clipped from V and 3 bases from J, the junction kept 2 bases outside the gene matches.